This T cell receptor beta chain was captured in a study of shared clonotypes between healthy human individuals. A note on this clone: The antigen is undetermined.

Trimming at V came to 1 base and at J to 0 bases, leaving 12 bases not matched to a gene. Per the germline V gene, CDR1 is MGHRA and CDR2 is YSYEKL. The CDR3 has 19 residues. Study-wide findings and caveats: What naive subsets generally showed was a larger estimated richness than memory subsets showed.

Clones were sequenced by immunoSEQ multiplex PCR, and TCRdb holds only the in-frame ones, with some missing. The sample lists some 2,500,000 clones, 93% occurring once. The sequence was collected from a man aged 18 to 35 in good health. Some clones in this sample may be carry-over from other donors' samples. The sample comprised naive CD4+ T cells from PBMCs. Subset meaning: CD45RA+ positively selected. V is TRBV4-1 and J is TRBJ1-5; the match to TRBD1 covers 7 bases. CDR3 nucleotides: TGCGCCAGCAGCCAAGGTAGGGGGCTTACCCCGTATAGCAATCAGCCCCAGCATTTT. This encodes CASSQGRGLTPYSNQPQHF.